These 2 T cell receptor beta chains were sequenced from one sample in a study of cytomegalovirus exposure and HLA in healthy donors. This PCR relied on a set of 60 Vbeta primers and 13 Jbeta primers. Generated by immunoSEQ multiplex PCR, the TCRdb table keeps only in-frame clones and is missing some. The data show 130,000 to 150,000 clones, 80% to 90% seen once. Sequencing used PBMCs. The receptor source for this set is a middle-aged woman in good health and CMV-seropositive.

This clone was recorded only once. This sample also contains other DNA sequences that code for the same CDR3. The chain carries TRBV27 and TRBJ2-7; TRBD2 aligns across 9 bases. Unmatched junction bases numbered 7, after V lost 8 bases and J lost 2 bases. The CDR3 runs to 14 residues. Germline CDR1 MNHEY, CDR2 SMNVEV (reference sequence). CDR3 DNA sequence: TGTGCCAGCTCCCTTTTAGCGGGAGCCTACGAGCAGTACTTC. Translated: CASSLLAGAYEQYF.

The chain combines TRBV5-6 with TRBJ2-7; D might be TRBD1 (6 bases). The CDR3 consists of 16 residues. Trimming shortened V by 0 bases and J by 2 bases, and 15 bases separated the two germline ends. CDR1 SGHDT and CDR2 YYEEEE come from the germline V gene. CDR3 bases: TGTGCCAGCAGCTTGGATCTAGGACAGATTACCTACGAGCAGTACTTC. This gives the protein CASSLDLGQITYEQYF. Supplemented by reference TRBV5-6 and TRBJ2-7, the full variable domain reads DAGVTQSPTHLIKTRGQQVTLRCSPKSGHDTVSWYQQALGQGPQFIFQYYEEEERQRGNFPDRFSGHQFPNYSSELNVNALLLGDSALYLCASSLDLGQITYEQYFGPGTRLTVT.